These 25 T cell receptor beta chains were sequenced from one sample in a study of T cells after yellow fever vaccination. One entry per CDR3 protein results from TCRdb running MiXCR on the 5' RACE reads. Of some 300,000 distinct CDR3 sequences listed, under 9% are singletons. Sequenced material: CD4+ T cells sorted from PBMCs, taken 5 days after the yellow fever booster vaccination. These receptors were collected from a man in his late teens or twenties who received the YFV17D yellow fever vaccine.

The J gene is TRBJ2-6, the V gene TRBV6-2 or TRBV6-3, with D possibly TRBD1 on 6 matching bases. With 4 bases removed from V and 2 bases from J, the gap between germline ends came to 9 bases. The CDR3 is made up of 15 amino acids. Germline V gene sequence: CDR1 MNHEY, CDR2 SVGEGT. CDR3 nucleotides: TGTGCCAGCAGTTTTTACAGGGCTGGGGCCAACGTCCTGACTTTC. Translation gives CASSFYRAGANVLTF.

This clonotype has only one observation. The chain employs TRBV6-5 and TRBJ2-2; 8 bases line up with TRBD2. CDR1 MNHEY and CDR2 SVGAGI come from the germline V gene. CDR3 length: 16 amino acids. Losses at the gene ends were 7 bases for V and 6 bases for J; bases not matched to a gene: 13. CDR3: CASNPTSAGRSGELFF. In nucleotides, the CDR3 is TGTGCCAGCAATCCGACTAGCGCGGGAAGGTCCGGGGAGCTGTTTTTT.

This clonotype was found a few times. The chain is built from TRBV29-1 and TRBJ2-5; maybe TRBD1 (5 bases). The CDR3 consists of 14 residues. V dropped 5 bases and J dropped 5 bases, with 18 bases sitting between them. Germline V gene lookup returns CDR1 SQVTM and CDR2 ANQGSEA. Written as DNA, the CDR3 is TGCAGCGTTCCTCCCCTTCAGGGTAGGGAGACCCAGTACTTC. The encoded protein is CSVPPLQGRETQYF. Full variable domain (remainder filled in from reference TRBV29-1 and TRBJ2-5): SAVISQKPSRDICQRGTSLTIQCQVDSQVTMMFWYRQQPGQSLTLIATANQGSEATYESGFVIDKFPISRPNLTFSTLTVSNMSPEDSSIYLCSVPPLQGRETQYFGPGTRLLVL.

For this clonotype: Relative to the germline gene, one junction end is altered; a read error may explain this. V usage is TRBV20-1 and J usage is TRBJ1-4, with a possible D match to TRBD1 (6 bases). The CDR3 is 15 amino acids. In germline, CDR1 is DFQATT, CDR2 SNEGSKA (reference sequence). The CDR3 loop reads CSAREGGRGNEKLFF. As DNA, the CDR3 is TGCAGTGCCAGAGAAGGGGGTAGGGGGAATGAAAAACTGTTTTTT.

This clonotype was observed a few times. The V gene is TRBV6-5, the J gene TRBJ2-7, with TRBD1 identical over 8 bases. CDR3 size: 13 residues. With 0 bases clipped from V and 6 bases from J, the junction kept 1 base outside the gene matches. The germline V gene has CDR1 MNHEY and CDR2 SVGAGI. The CDR3 here is CASSYSGTGEQYV. The CDR3, as DNA: TGTGCCAGCAGTTACTCGGGGACAGGCGAGCAGTACGTC.

The CDR3, as DNA: TGTGCCAGCACTACCCTGCGGGGTTACAATGAGCAGTTCTTC. Translating it yields CASTTLRGYNEQFF. This chain joins TRBV12-3 or TRBV12-4 and TRBJ2-1; tentatively, D is TRBD2 (6 bases). Trimming pared 7 bases from V and 4 bases from J, leaving 14 bases between. The CDR3 length is 14 residues.

This clonotype showed up many times. This sequence joins TRBV29-1 and TRBJ2-3, with 9 positions matching TRBD1. Losses at the gene ends were 4 bases for V and 3 bases for J; bases not matched to a gene: 8. This CDR3 is built from 15 residues. Germline V lookup: CDR1 SQVTM, CDR2 ANQGSEA. CDR3 residues: CSVARTGAGTDTQYF. The CDR3, as DNA: TGCAGCGTTGCTAGGACAGGGGCTGGAACAGATACGCAGTATTTT.

The sample holds many counts of this clonotype. V gene TRBV18 combines with J gene TRBJ2-1; D remains ambiguous. Per the germline V gene, CDR1 is KGHSH and CDR2 is LQKENI. The CDR3 contains 13 residues. Trimming pared 0 bases from V and 6 bases from J, leaving 6 bases between. The CDR3 loop reads CASSPPGGNEQFF. Written as DNA, the CDR3 is TGTGCCAGCTCACCACCGGGTGGCAATGAGCAGTTCTTC.

The chain links TRBV5-5 to TRBJ2-3; D is unresolved. CDR1 and CDR2 (germline): SGHKS, YYEKEE (reference sequence). This CDR3 has 13 amino acids. The V end lost 5 bases, the J end lost 7 bases, and 14 bases lay between the germline ends. CDR3 region: CASSHQYENTQYF. The CDR3 bases are TGTGCCAGCAGTCACCAGTACGAGAATACGCAGTATTTT.

The J gene is TRBJ1-6, the V gene TRBV12-3 or TRBV12-4; D gene uncertain. V was shortened by 11 bases and J by 5 bases, with 13 bases between the two germline ends. This CDR3 region has 13 residues. CDR3 loop: CAGARGNNSPLHF. The CDR3 DNA follows: TGTGCCGGTGCCAGAGGGAATAATTCACCCCTCCACTTT.

The chain employs TRBV29-1 and TRBJ1-5; TRBD1 matches 8 bases. The length of the CDR3 is 12 residues. V lost 3 bases and J lost 5; bases outside the gene matches: 0. Germline CDR1 and CDR2: SQVTM and ANQGSEA. CDR3 region: CSVDRGHQPQHF. The CDR3 coding sequence is TGCAGCGTTGACAGGGGGCATCAGCCCCAGCATTTT.

The chain uses TRBV30 and TRBJ1-6, with 9 bases fitting TRBD1. V shed 4 bases, J shed 5 bases, and the junction held 3 bases outside the gene matches. This CDR3 is 14 amino acids long. From germline, CDR1 is GTSNPN and CDR2 SVGIG (reference sequence). The CDR3 DNA is TGTGCCTGGAACAGGGGGCTGGATAATTCACCCCTCCACTTT. Translating gives CAWNRGLDNSPLHF.

This clonotype turned up a few times. This chain links TRBV7-2 with TRBJ2-6, with TRBD1 matching 7 bases. J gave up 1 base and V 3 bases, and 3 bases lay outside the gene matches. This CDR3 region has 16 residues. The germline CDR1 and CDR2 sequences are SGHTA and FQGNSA. The CDR3 nucleotides read TGTGCCAGCAGCTTCGGCAGGGGGTCTGGGGCCAACGTCCTGACTTTC. It specifies CASSFGRGSGANVLTF. Variable domain in full (rest from reference TRBV7-2 and TRBJ2-6): GAGVSQSPSNKVTEKGKDVELRCDPISGHTALYWYRQSLGQGLEFLIYFQGNSAPDKSGLPSDRFSAERTGGSVSTLTIQRTQQEDSAVYLCASSFGRGSGANVLTFGAGSRLTVL.

This rearrangement joins TRBV30 to TRBJ1-4, with unresolved D. Germline values: CDR1 GTSNPN, CDR2 SVGIG (reference sequence). CDR3 length: 12 amino acids. With 2 bases removed from V and 6 bases from J, the gap between germline ends came to 7 bases. CDR3 bases: TGTGCCTGGAGTCCCCCCGATGAAAAACTGTTTTTT. It is translated as CAWSPPDEKLFF.

The V and J genes are TRBV6-5 and TRBJ1-2, with a tentative D call TRBD1 (5 bases). Trimming pared 0 bases from V and 3 bases from J, leaving 14 bases between. The CDR3 sequence is 16 residues long. Germline CDR1 reads MNHEY; CDR2 reads SVGAGI. The CDR3 region is CASSYSGRGIDYGYTF. The CDR3 DNA follows: TGTGCCAGCAGTTACTCGGGGAGGGGCATCGACTATGGCTACACCTTC.

The genes are TRBV5-1 and TRBJ1-1; D is unclear. The CDR3 extends over 15 amino acids. V lost 0 bases and J lost 4, with 13 bases in between. Germline CDR1 is SGHRS and CDR2 is YFSETQ. This chain's CDR3 is CASSLASSGSTEAFF. The CDR3, as DNA: TGCGCCAGCAGCTTGGCCAGTAGTGGGAGCACTGAAGCTTTCTTT.

In its sample, this clonotype was seen a few times. The V and J genes are TRBV4-2 and TRBJ2-3; 8 nucleotides line up with TRBD2. There are 14 residues in the CDR3. V lost 3 bases, J lost 13 bases, and 12 bases stayed unmatched. From germline, CDR1 is LGHNA and CDR2 YNFKEQ. The CDR3 DNA reads TGTGCCAGCAGCCATCCAGGTACAGCGGGGGAGAAGTATTTT. This codes for CASSHPGTAGEKYF.

The sample holds many counts of this clonotype. The chain employs TRBV20-1 and TRBJ2-4; perhaps D is TRBD1 or TRBD2 (5 bases each). The CDR3 consists of 14 residues. Germline loops: CDR1 DFQATT, CDR2 SNEGSKA (reference sequence). The germline V and J ends were trimmed by 1 base and 0 bases, with 7 bases remaining between them. The CDR3 region is CSARAGTAKNIQYF. CDR3 coding DNA: TGCAGTGCTAGAGCCGGGACAGCCAAAAACATTCAGTACTTC.

The chain joins TRBV6-2 or TRBV6-3 to TRBJ1-4; TRBD1 agrees at 7 bases. Germline loops: CDR1 MNHEY, CDR2 SVGEGT. The CDR3 extends over 15 amino acids. The V gene end was trimmed by 4 bases and the J gene end by 5 bases; junction bases not matched to a gene: 7. CDR3 sequence (DNA): TGTGCCAGCAGTTCCCCGGGACAGTCGAATGAAAAACTGTTTTTT. It translates to CASSSPGQSNEKLFF.

The V gene is TRBV3-1, the J gene TRBJ1-2; no clear D gene. The germline V gene has CDR1 LGHDT and CDR2 YNNKEL (reference sequence). V lost 0 bases to trimming and J lost 0 bases, with 14 bases between them. This CDR3 contains 17 residues. CDR3 nucleotide sequence: TGTGCCAGCAGCCAAGATCGCCGGGCCACGTCTAACTATGGCTACACCTTC. This encodes CASSQDRRATSNYGYTF. The whole variable domain, filled in from reference TRBV3-1 and TRBJ1-2, reads DTAVSQTPKYLVTQMGNDKSIKCEQNLGHDTMYWYKQDSKKFLKIMFSYNNKELIINETVPNRFSPKSPDKAHLNLHINSLELGDSAVYFCASSQDRRATSNYGYTFGSGTRLTVV.

This chain joins TRBV16 and TRBJ2-7; D not resolved. Trimming took off 7 bases at V and 0 bases at J, with 7 bases between the two ends. The CDR3 length is 12 residues. The germline V gene encodes CDR1 KGHSY and CDR2 FQNENV. In nucleotides, the CDR3 is TGTGCCAGCACCCGTCGCTCCTACGAGCAGTACTTC. Its translation: CASTRRSYEQYF.

The table lists this clonotype with a few counts. This rearrangement joins TRBV2 to TRBJ2-1; tentatively, D is TRBD1 (6 bases). The V gene lost 6 bases and the J gene lost 9 bases, with 12 bases spanning the gap. Germline CDR1 is SNHLY and CDR2 is FYNNEI. This CDR3 has 12 amino acids. The CDR3 DNA follows: TGTGCCAGCAGGGACACAGGGACTGAGCAGTTCTTC. Its protein is CASRDTGTEQFF.

The chain joins TRBV20-1 to TRBJ1-1, with a tentative D call TRBD1 (6 bases). The CDR3 extends over 16 amino acids. Trimming shortened V by 5 bases and J by 1 base, and 20 bases separated the two germline ends. The germline V gene has CDR1 DFQATT and CDR2 SNEGSKA (reference sequence). The CDR3: CSAGPSSTGPNTEAFF. In nucleotides, the CDR3 is TGCAGTGCTGGGCCTTCTTCGACAGGCCCGAACACTGAAGCTTTCTTT.

Many counts were recorded for this clonotype. The chain uses TRBV12-3 or TRBV12-4 and TRBJ1-3; D remains unclear. This CDR3 comprises 14 residues. Deletions cut 4 bases from V and 0 bases from J, with 7 bases between. CDR3 loop: CASSSRRSGNTIYF. The CDR3 bases are TGTGCCAGCAGTTCCCGGCGCTCTGGAAACACCATATATTTT.

The chain combines TRBV19 with TRBJ2-5; 8 positions agree with TRBD2. CDR3 length: 15 residues. V lost 8 bases to trimming and J lost 4 bases; unmatched junction nucleotides: 12. Germline V CDR1 and CDR2: LNHDA, SQIVND (reference sequence). The CDR3 bases are TGTGCCAGTGGAATAGCGGGGCCTTCGGGAGAGACCCAGTACTTC. It yields the protein CASGIAGPSGETQYF.